The 23 T cell receptor beta chains listed next were all sequenced from one sample in a study of molecular identifiers for immune sequencing clone quantification. In TCRdb, the PCR reads were re-called with MiXCR into one record per CDR3 protein. The data hold over 60,000 distinct CDR3 sequences, with around 20% observed a single time. Sequenced input: naive CD8+ T cells from blood, with Jurkat cell RNA spiked in. The sample's subset: FACS-sorted CD8+CD4-CCR7+CD45RA+ naive T cells. The source of these receptors is a human donor in good health. Some libraries in this study had Jurkat cell RNA spiked in.

In regard to this clonotype: A much larger clone differs by one base, so this may be a read error. The V call is TRBV27, the J call TRBJ2-7, with unresolved D. The CDR3 is made up of 13 amino acids. With 9 bases removed from V and 4 bases from J, the gap between germline ends came to 16 bases. CDR1 and CDR2 (germline): MNHEY, SMNVEV (reference sequence). CDR3 in DNA: TGTGCCAGTGGGCCAGGCCCTGGGTACGAGCAGTACTTC. Amino acids: CASGPGPGYEQYF.

This clonotype has ten or more counts. The CDR3 nucleotides read TGCAGCGTTCTTTCTGGGGCCGCTGAAGCTTTCTTT. Translated: CSVLSGAAEAFF. This chain joins TRBV29-1 and TRBJ1-1, with a weak D call TRBD1 (5 bases). The CDR3 loop spans 12 amino acids. The germline V and J ends were trimmed by 5 bases and 6 bases, with 13 bases remaining between them. Looked up from germline, CDR1 is SQVTM and CDR2 is ANQGSEA.

This clonotype was found many times. The genes are TRBV10-2 and TRBJ2-6; D gene unclear. The CDR3 runs to 15 residues. V was trimmed by 3 bases and J by 0 bases, leaving 6 bases between them. Germline assignment: CDR1 WSHSY and CDR2 SAAADI. CDR3 nucleotide sequence: TGCGCCAGCAGTGAAGGGTACTCTGGGGCCAACGTCCTGACTTTC. This codes for CASSEGYSGANVLTF.

This chain uses TRBV19 with TRBJ2-7, with TRBD1 matching over 11 bases. With V trimmed by 10 bases and J by 2 bases, 4 bases remained unmatched. This CDR3 region has 13 residues. Germline assignment: CDR1 LNHDA and CDR2 SQIVND (reference sequence). CDR3 nucleotides: TGTGCCACCGGACAGGGGGCTCCCTACGAGCAGTACTTC. Translated: CATGQGAPYEQYF.

This clonotype came up many times. This rearrangement joins TRBV28 to TRBJ2-3; perhaps TRBD1 as D (6 bases). Between the trimmed V and J ends, which lost 5 bases and 2 bases, there was a span of 26 bases. CDR1 is MDHEN and CDR2 is SYDVKM in the germline V gene. This CDR3 comprises 19 residues. The CDR3 reads CASSPSLITAQGYTDTQYF. CDR3 nucleotide sequence: TGTGCCAGCAGTCCCTCATTAATCACTGCACAGGGCTACACAGATACGCAGTATTTT.

In this sample, this clonotype turned up many times. This chain links TRBV30 with TRBJ2-7; possible D gene TRBD2, 6 bases. The CDR3 covers 15 residues. Trimming took off 4 bases at V and 0 bases at J, with 16 bases between the two ends. CDR1 is GTSNPN, CDR2 SVGIG, per germline (reference sequence). The CDR3 DNA is TGTGCCTGGACAACAGCGGGCCCTAGCTCCTACGAGCAGTACTTC. This encodes CAWTTAGPSSYEQYF.

The sample holds many counts of this clonotype. The V and J genes are TRBV28 and TRBJ2-7; 11 positions agree with TRBD2. CDR1 and CDR2 (germline): MDHEN, SYDVKM. This CDR3 spans 15 amino acids. V shed 3 bases, J shed 2 bases, and the junction held 3 bases outside the gene matches. The CDR3 spells CASSFLAGGAYEQYF. The CDR3 nucleotides read TGTGCCAGCAGTTTCCTAGCGGGAGGAGCCTACGAGCAGTACTTC.

The V call is TRBV6-5, the J call TRBJ2-7; no clear D gene. This CDR3 is 13 amino acids long. Trimming removed 5 bases from V and 0 bases from J, with 8 bases in between. From germline, CDR1 is MNHEY and CDR2 SVGAGI. The CDR3 region has the DNA TGTGCCAGCAGTCCCAACCTCTCCTACGAGCAGTACTTC. It codes for CASSPNLSYEQYF.

In this sample, this clonotype turned up many times. V and J are TRBV10-3 and TRBJ2-1, with 8 positions matching TRBD2. The CDR3 length is 13 residues. Germline CDR1 is ENHRY and CDR2 is SYGVKD. With 8 bases clipped from V and 3 bases from J, the junction kept 3 bases outside the gene matches. The CDR3 protein is CAISGGDYNEQFF. Here the CDR3 DNA reads TGTGCCATCTCGGGGGGGGACTACAATGAGCAGTTCTTC.

At least ten counts were recorded for this clonotype. The rearrangement joins TRBV5-1 to TRBJ2-5, with 10 bases aligning to TRBD2. V lost 4 bases, J lost 5 bases, and 11 bases stayed unmatched. Per germline, CDR1 SGHRS and CDR2 YFSETQ. The CDR3 totals 16 residues. As DNA, the CDR3 is TGCGCCAGCAGCACCTTCCCTAGCGGGAGTGGTGAGACCCAGTACTTC. Protein product: CASSTFPSGSGETQYF.

Ten or more counts support this clonotype. The rearrangement uses TRBV6-2 or TRBV6-3 and TRBJ2-3; maybe TRBD2 (5 bases). V was cut by 7 bases and J by 3 bases, with 23 bases left in between. The CDR3 sequence is 17 residues long. Germline V gives CDR1 MNHEY, CDR2 SVGEGT. The CDR3 DNA follows: TGTGCCAGCACCTCCCTCAAGGGAGTGAGCGAAACAGATACGCAGTATTTT. Translating it yields CASTSLKGVSETDTQYF.

The table lists this clonotype with a few counts. The CDR3 DNA is TGTGCCAGCAGTGAATGGGCAGCTCAGGCCTACGAGCAGTACTTC. Translation gives CASSEWAAQAYEQYF. V is TRBV2 and J is TRBJ2-7; D is unclear. V shed 2 bases and J shed 2 bases, with 13 bases lying between them. The germline gives CDR1 SNHLY, CDR2 FYNNEI. This CDR3 is 15 amino acids long.

Note on this clonotype: It may be a read error: a sequence one base away is much more abundant. The rearrangement uses TRBV7-2 and TRBJ2-7; 7 positions match TRBD2. CDR1 is SGHTA, CDR2 FQGNSA, per germline. Losses at the gene ends were 5 bases for V and 6 bases for J; bases not matched to a gene: 16. The CDR3 is 16 amino acids. The CDR3 coding sequence is TGTGCCAGCAGCGTCAGTAGTTGGCGGGAGCCCTGCGAGCAGTACTTC. Translation gives CASSVSSWREPCEQYF.

J is TRBJ2-2 and V is TRBV5-1, with no clear D. Looked up from germline, CDR1 is SGHRS and CDR2 is YFSETQ. The V end was cut by 0 bases, the J end by 3 bases, with 9 bases between. This CDR3 region has 15 residues. The CDR3: CASSLAGAHTGELFF. CDR3 bases: TGCGCCAGCAGCTTGGCAGGCGCGCACACCGGGGAGCTGTTTTTT. The variable domain in full, completed from reference TRBV5-1 and TRBJ2-2, reads KAGVTQTPRYLIKTRGQQVTLSCSPISGHRSVSWYQQTPGQGLQFLFEYFSETQRNKGNFPGRFSGRQFSNSRSEMNVSTLELGDSALYLCASSLAGAHTGELFFGEGSRLTVL.

V is TRBV27 and J is TRBJ2-2; the D is unclear. Trimming removed 1 base from V and 4 bases from J, with 10 bases in between. CDR1 and CDR2 from the germline V gene are MNHEY and SMNVEV (reference sequence). CDR3 length equals 15 residues. The chain's CDR3 is CASSLFLASTGELFF. CDR3 DNA: TGTGCCAGCAGTTTATTCTTGGCTAGCACCGGGGAGCTGTTTTTT.

This clonotype was counted ten times or more. The genes are TRBV7-9 and TRBJ1-1; no definite D call. Trimming took 1 base from V and 11 from J, leaving 11 bases between them. The CDR3 is 12 amino acids. Looked up from germline, CDR1 is SEHNR and CDR2 is FQNEAQ (reference sequence). The CDR3 here is CASSLGLQGAFF. The CDR3 nucleotides are TGTGCCAGCAGCTTAGGATTACAAGGGGCTTTCTTT.

V is TRBV14 and J is TRBJ2-7; D call uncertain. Trimming took off 4 bases at V and 3 bases at J, with 16 bases between the two ends. The CDR3 runs 15 residues. Germline V gives CDR1 SGHDN, CDR2 FVKESK. CDR3 in amino acids: CASSLGGGPYYEQYF. Here the CDR3 DNA reads TGTGCCAGCAGCCTGGGTGGCGGACCGTACTACGAGCAGTACTTC. Using reference TRBV14 and TRBJ2-7 for the parts outside the CDR3, the full variable domain is EAGVTQFPSHSVIEKGQTVTLRCDPISGHDNLYWYRRVMGKEIKFLLHFVKESKQDESGMPNNRFLAERTGGTYSTLKVQPAELEDSGVYFCASSLGGGPYYEQYFGPGTRLTVT.

V gene TRBV28 combines with J gene TRBJ2-1; 7 nucleotides agree with TRBD2. The V gene's germline CDR1 is MDHEN and CDR2 SYDVKM. The J segment lost 2 bases and the V segment lost 3 bases, leaving 7 bases of the junction unmatched. This CDR3 contains 16 residues. The CDR3 coding sequence is TGTGCCAGCAGTTTTATAGAGGGAGGGACCTACAATGAGCAGTTCTTC. It is translated as CASSFIEGGTYNEQFF.

As to this clonotype: The junction departs from germline at one end; a sequencing error may be responsible. The gene calls are TRBV11-2 and TRBJ2-3; tentatively, D is TRBD1 (6 bases). CDR3 size: 15 residues. Germline V CDR1 and CDR2: SGHAT, FQNNGV. The CDR3 loop is CASSFVATGTNTQYF. The CDR3 bases are TGTGCCAGCAGCTTCGTCGCGACAGGCACAAATACGCAGTATTTT.

About this clonotype itself: Possible read error: a much larger clone is one base away. CDR3 protein: CSVEQGYERYF. In nucleotides, the CDR3 is TGCAGCGTTGAACAGGGTTACGAGCGGTACTTC. The chain has TRBV29-1 and TRBJ2-7; perhaps TRBD1 as D (5 bases). The length of the CDR3 is 11 residues. Per germline, CDR1 SQVTM and CDR2 ANQGSEA.

Remarks on this clonotype: This may come from a read error, since a much larger clone is one base off. The J gene is TRBJ2-3, the V gene TRBV27; D remains unclear. CDR1 and CDR2 from the germline V gene are MNHEY and SMNVEV (reference sequence). Trimming took 5 bases from V and 6 from J, leaving 15 bases between them. This CDR3 is built from 14 residues. CDR3 amino acids: CASSPTLTGDTQYF. The CDR3 bases are TGTGCCAGCAGTCCTACTCTCACTGGGGATACGCAGTATTTT.

The table lists this clonotype with many counts. This sequence joins TRBV6-6 and TRBJ1-1, with D maybe TRBD1 (5 bases). Germline V gene lookup returns CDR1 MNHNY and CDR2 SVGAGI (reference sequence). V was clipped by 7 bases and J by 2 bases, with 11 bases between them. CDR3 length: 13 amino acids. The CDR3 DNA sequence: TGTGCCAGCATAGGGGTAGGAAACACTGAAGCTTTCTTT. Its translation: CASIGVGNTEAFF.

The chain couples TRBV29-1 to TRBJ2-1; TRBD2 might be the D (6 bases). V was trimmed by 5 bases and J by 0 bases, leaving 14 bases between them. CDR3 length: 15 amino acids. Germline V gene data show CDR1 as SQVTM and CDR2 as ANQGSEA. CDR3 bases: TGCAGCGTTTTGGGACGGGGGACCTCCTACAATGAGCAGTTCTTC. Its translation is CSVLGRGTSYNEQFF.